These T cell receptor beta chains were read from a single sample in a study of T cell responses to AZD1222 COVID-19 vaccine. Using immunoSEQ multiplex PCR, the repertoire was profiled, and TCRdb retains in-frame clones only, with some absent. Among approximately 170,000 clones listed, approximately 94% were seen once. This specimen consisted of peripheral blood, obtained 28 days after the second AZD1222 dose. All receptors derive from an adult who received the AZD1222 COVID-19 vaccine. CDR3s include the opening cysteine and the closing phenylalanine or tryptophan. D genes are given only for firm matches. Rows give clone size only sometimes, using once, few, many, or a class for an expanded clone.

>-|TRBV7-8|TRBJ1-1|-
CASSSGPLGNTEAFF
TGTGCCAGCAGCTCTGGTCCGCTTGGGAACACTGAAGCTTTCTTT
>TRBD2|TRBV7-9|TRBJ2-2|-
CASSLGKLSGRASHGELFF
TGTGCCAGCAGCTTAGGCAAACTTAGCGGGAGGGCCTCTCACGGGGAGCTGTTTTTT
>TRBD2|TRBV18|TRBJ2-1|-
CASSPMGRELSEQFF
TGTGCCAGCTCCCCAATGGGGCGGGAGCTTAGTGAGCAGTTCTTC
>-|TRBV28|TRBJ2-2|-
CASSLIGRRANTGELFF
TGTGCCAGCAGTTTAATAGGGCGGAGGGCGAACACCGGGGAGCTGTTTTTT
>TRBD1|TRBV5-1|TRBJ1-5|-
CARSAQGGDQPQHF
TGCGCCCGCAGCGCACAGGGGGGGGATCAGCCCCAGCATTTT
>-|TRBV27|TRBJ2-3|-
CASRTPMGERTDTQYF
TGTGCCAGCAGGACGCCGATGGGGGAGCGAACAGATACGCAGTATTTT
>-|TRBV11-1|TRBJ2-3|-
CASSQSRGRDTQYF
TGTGCCAGCAGCCAATCGCGGGGTAGAGATACGCAGTATTTT
>TRBD2|TRBV3-1/TRBV3-2|TRBJ2-5|-
CASSPDSGRAGETQYF
TGTGCCAGCAGCCCGGATAGCGGGAGGGCCGGGGAGACCCAGTACTTC
>TRBD1|TRBV5-4|TRBJ1-6|-
CASSLGAGGGSPLHF
TGTGCCAGCAGCTTGGGTGCAGGGGGCGGCTCACCCCTCCACTTT
>-|TRBV28|TRBJ1-2|-
CASSRPHGPYGYTF
TGTGCCAGCAGTCGCCCCCACGGGCCCTATGGCTACACCTTC
>TRBD2|TRBV4-3|TRBJ2-2|-
CASSQDPKLAGSTGELFF
TGCGCCAGCAGCCAAGATCCTAAACTAGCGGGATCCACCGGGGAGCTGTTTTTT
>TRBD1|TRBV24-1|TRBJ2-1|-
CATSDAGGNNEQFF
TGTGCCACCAGTGATGCAGGGGGCAACAATGAGCAGTTCTTC
>-|TRBV6-5|TRBJ2-4|-
CASSPPGDINIQYF
TGTGCCAGCAGCCCGCCGGGGGACATAAACATTCAGTACTTC
>-|TRBV21-1|TRBJ2-1|-
CASSKEPWGGETSGRNYNEQFF
TGTGCCAGCAGCAAAGAGCCATGGGGGGGAGAGACTAGCGGGAGGAACTACAATGAGCAGTTCTTC
>-|TRBV6-5|TRBJ2-7|-
CASSYNRYEQYF
TGTGCCAGCAGCTACAACCGATACGAGCAGTACTTC
>-|TRBV7-2|TRBJ1-2|-
CASSLGFSTGGYTF
TGTGCCAGCAGCTTAGGGTTCTCAACGGGTGGCTACACCTTC
>TRBD1|TRBV24-1|TRBJ1-5|-
CATSDPTGDNQPQHF
TGTGCCACCAGTGACCCCACAGGGGACAATCAGCCCCAGCATTTT
>-|TRBV19|TRBJ2-5|-
CASSIIRGQAETQYF
TGTGCCAGTAGTATAATTAGGGGTCAGGCCGAGACCCAGTACTTC
>TRBD1|TRBV5-1|TRBJ1-2|once
CASSLQGNGYTF
TGCGCCAGCAGCTTACAGGGGAACGGCTACACCTTC
>-|TRBV29-1|TRBJ1-2|-
CSVEAPGAYGYTF
TGCAGCGTTGAAGCCCCGGGGGCCTATGGCTACACCTTC
>-|TRBV5-1|TRBJ1-2|once
CASSLRGTNYGYTF
TGCGCCAGCAGCCTCAGGGGAACTAACTATGGCTACACCTTC
>-|TRBV5-1|TRBJ1-1|-
CASSFFDSMNTEAFF
TGCGCCAGCAGCTTTTTTGACAGCATGAACACTGAAGCTTTCTTT
>TRBD1|TRBV15|TRBJ1-1|-
CAIQGMSTEAFF
TGTGCCATACAGGGGATGAGCACTGAAGCTTTCTTT
>-|TRBV12-5|TRBJ1-1|-
CASGLGEADTEAFF
TGTGCTAGTGGTTTGGGGGAGGCGGACACTGAAGCTTTCTTT
>-|TRBV20-1|TRBJ2-3|-
CSAGSGNTQYF
TGCAGTGCTGGTAGCGGAAATACGCAGTATTTT
>TRBD2|TRBV19|TRBJ2-7|-
CASSGRFDEQYF
TGTGCCAGTAGCGGGAGGTTCGACGAGCAGTACTTC
>TRBD1|TRBV30|TRBJ1-3|-
CAWSRGGSGNTIYF
TGTGCCTGGAGCAGGGGGGGATCTGGAAACACCATATATTTT
>-|TRBV10-1|TRBJ1-4|once
CASSEVRGTNEKLFF
TGCGCCAGCAGTGAAGTAAGGGGGACTAATGAAAAACTGTTTTTT
>-|TRBV2|TRBJ1-2|-
CASSDQGYGYTF
TGTGCCAGCAGTGACCAGGGGTATGGCTACACCTTC
>TRBD1|TRBV5-4|TRBJ1-3|-
CASSLEQGARNTIYF
TGTGCCAGCAGCTTGGAGCAGGGGGCGAGAAACACCATATATTTT
>-|TRBV5-5|TRBJ1-1|-
CASSLAVALEAFF
TGTGCCAGCAGCTTGGCCGTGGCGCTGGAAGCTTTCTTT
>-|TRBV12-5|TRBJ2-1|-
CASDSPRKGVYEQFF
TGTGCTAGTGATTCCCCTAGGAAAGGGGTTTATGAGCAGTTCTTC
>-|TRBV21-1|TRBJ2-1|-
CASSPVTLTTGPAYNEQFF
TGTGCCAGCAGCCCCGTGACGTTAACTACAGGGCCAGCCTACAATGAGCAGTTCTTC
>TRBD2|TRBV6-6|TRBJ2-7|-
CASRLAGGPYEQYF
TGTGCCAGCAGGCTAGCGGGAGGGCCCTACGAGCAGTACTTC
>TRBD1|TRBV7-6|TRBJ2-1|-
CASSLVLRQGVRRNEQFF
TGTGCCAGCAGCTTAGTTCTTAGACAGGGGGTCCGTCGGAATGAGCAGTTCTTC